This T cell receptor (beta chain) was found in a study of blood T cell repertoires in COVID-19. In the study overall: COVID-19 samples collected from the United States, Italy and Spain covered acute and convalescent phases.

Trimming took 8 bases from V and 4 from J, leaving 11 bases between them. Germline V gene lookup returns CDR1 SEHNR and CDR2 FQNEAQ (reference sequence). This CDR3 has 12 residues. The authors' processing: Reference gene primer amplification gave nucleated cell count estimates. The data were produced by immunoSEQ multiplex PCR, yet TCRdb's version contains in-frame clones alone and is incomplete. V and J calls and clone size come straight from that table; D and trimming were deduced from the DNA. The sample gives roughly 57,000 clones, approximately 80% of which show up once; about 40% is in the top ten. This clone is medium-sized (0.01 to 0.1%) in the sample.

This clonotype was obtained from a man between 65 and 85 years old with active or convalescent COVID-19. The J gene is TRBJ1-2, the V gene TRBV7-9; no clear D. The specimen was peripheral blood. CDR3: CASAGYSYGYTF. The CDR3 region has the DNA TGTGCCAGCGCGGGATACTCCTATGGCTACACCTTC.